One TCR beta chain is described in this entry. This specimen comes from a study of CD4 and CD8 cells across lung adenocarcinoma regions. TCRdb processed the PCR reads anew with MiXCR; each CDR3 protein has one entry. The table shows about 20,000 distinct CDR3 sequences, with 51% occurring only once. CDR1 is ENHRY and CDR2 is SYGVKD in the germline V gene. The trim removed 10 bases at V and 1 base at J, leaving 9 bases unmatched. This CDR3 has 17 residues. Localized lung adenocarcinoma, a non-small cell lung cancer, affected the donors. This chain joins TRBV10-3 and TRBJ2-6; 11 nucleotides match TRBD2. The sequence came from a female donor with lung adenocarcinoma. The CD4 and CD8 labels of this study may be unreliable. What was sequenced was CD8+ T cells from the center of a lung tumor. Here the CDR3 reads CATLGSGRASGANVLTF. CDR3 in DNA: TGTGCCACCCTAGGTAGCGGGAGGGCTTCTGGGGCCAACGTCCTGACTTTC.